The clone carrying this T cell receptor beta chain was observed many times. Its antigen remains unknown. This record comes from a study of T cell repertoires in cytomegalovirus infection. TCRdb called the reads again in MiXCR, with one record for every CDR3 protein. The sample gives roughly 920,000 distinct CDR3 sequences, roughly 30% of which show up once; about an eighth is in the top ten. J lost 0 bases, V lost 3 bases, and 14 bases had no gene match. The CDR3 consists of 19 residues. This receptor was identified in a human donor in good health (CMV status not recorded). Some clones in this sample may be carry-over from other donors' samples. The chain carries TRBV12-3 or TRBV12-4 and TRBJ2-1; 7 positions match TRBD2. The sequenced sample was cultured CD8+ T cells from PBMCs, obtained from culture after CMV antigen stimulation. CDR3 sequence (DNA): TGTGCCAGCAGTTTCAGACGGGGGGTCCTTGTCAGCTCCTACAATGAGCAGTTCTTC. Its translation is CASSFRRGVLVSSYNEQFF.